This T cell receptor beta chain was observed in a study of response to subunit inactivated influenza vaccine. Study-wide results and caveats: Only a handful of new T cells, the authors suggested, are recruited with each seasonal influenza vaccination.

Each CDR3 protein gets one entry after TCRdb re-called the RT-PCR reads with MiXCR. The sample has about 190,000 distinct CDR3 sequences, around 14% seen once. A few counts support this clonotype. What it recognizes is unknown. With V trimmed by 1 base and J by 7 bases, 7 bases remained unmatched. CDR3 length: 15 amino acids. CDR1 is SEHNR, CDR2 FQNEAQ, per germline (reference sequence). This chain joins TRBV7-9 and TRBJ2-1; 7 bases match TRBD1. The sequencing here drew on CD8+ T cells sorted from PBMCs, taken roughly 5 days after vaccination. The TCR originated in a man aged 50 to 59 who received an inactivated influenza vaccine. The CDR3 nucleotides read TGTGCCAGCAGCTTAGGCCGGGACAGTGATAATGAGCAGTTCTTC. Protein: CASSLGRDSDNEQFF. The variable domain in full, with the rest retrieved from reference TRBV7-9 and TRBJ2-1, is DTGVSQNPRHKITKRGQNVTFRCDPISEHNRLYWYRQTLGQGPEFLTYFQNEAQLEKSRLLSDRFSAERPKGSFSTLEIQRTEQGDSAMYLCASSLGRDSDNEQFFGPGTRLTVL.